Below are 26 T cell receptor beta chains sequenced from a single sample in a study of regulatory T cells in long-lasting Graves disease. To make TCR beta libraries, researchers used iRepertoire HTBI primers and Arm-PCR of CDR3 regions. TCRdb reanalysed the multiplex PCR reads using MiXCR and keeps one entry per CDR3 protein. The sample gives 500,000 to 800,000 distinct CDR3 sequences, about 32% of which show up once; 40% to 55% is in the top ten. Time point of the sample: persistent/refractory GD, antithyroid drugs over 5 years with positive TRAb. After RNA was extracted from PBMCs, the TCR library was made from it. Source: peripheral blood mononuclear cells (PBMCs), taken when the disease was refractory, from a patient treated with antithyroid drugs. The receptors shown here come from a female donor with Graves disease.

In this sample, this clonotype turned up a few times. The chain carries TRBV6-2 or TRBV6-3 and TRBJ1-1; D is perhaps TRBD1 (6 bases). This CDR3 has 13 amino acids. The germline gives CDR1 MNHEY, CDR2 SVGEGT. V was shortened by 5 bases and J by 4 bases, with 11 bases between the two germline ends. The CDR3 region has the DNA TGTGCCAGCAGTGTAACAGGGCTCACTGAAGCTTTCTTT. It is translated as CASSVTGLTEAFF.

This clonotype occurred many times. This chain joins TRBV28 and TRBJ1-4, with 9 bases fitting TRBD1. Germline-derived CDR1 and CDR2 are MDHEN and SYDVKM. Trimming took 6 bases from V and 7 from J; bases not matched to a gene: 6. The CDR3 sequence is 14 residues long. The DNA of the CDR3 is TGTGCCAGCAGCTCGGACAGGGGAAGTGAAAAACTGTTTTTT. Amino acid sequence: CASSSDRGSEKLFF. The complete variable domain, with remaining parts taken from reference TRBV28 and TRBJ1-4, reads DVKVTQSSRYLVKRTGEKVFLECVQDMDHENMFWYRQDPGLGLRLIYFSYDVKMKEKGDIPEGYSVSREKKERFSLILESASTNQTSMYLCASSSDRGSEKLFFGSGTQLSVL.

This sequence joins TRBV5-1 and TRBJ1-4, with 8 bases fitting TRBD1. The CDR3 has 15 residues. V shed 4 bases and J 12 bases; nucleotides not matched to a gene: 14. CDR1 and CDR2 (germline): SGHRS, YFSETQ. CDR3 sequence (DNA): TGCGCCAGCAGCCTCGGACAGGGTTTGGTCTGGGAACTGTTTTTT. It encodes CASSLGQGLVWELFF.

CDR3 in amino acids: CASSEPRAAMQETQYF. The CDR3 DNA is TGTGCCAGCAGTGAACCCCGGGCAGCCATGCAAGAGACCCAGTACTTC. The chain has TRBV2 and TRBJ2-5; no firm D call. Deletions cut 2 bases from V and 2 bases from J, with 15 bases between. This CDR3 region has 16 residues. CDR1 is SNHLY and CDR2 is FYNNEI in the germline V gene.

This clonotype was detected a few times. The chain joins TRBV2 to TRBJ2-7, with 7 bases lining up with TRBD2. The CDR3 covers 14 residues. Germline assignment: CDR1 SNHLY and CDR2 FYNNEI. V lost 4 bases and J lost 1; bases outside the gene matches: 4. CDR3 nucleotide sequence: TGTGCCAGCAGTGTTCTAGCGGATTCCTACGAGCAGTACTTC. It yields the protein CASSVLADSYEQYF.

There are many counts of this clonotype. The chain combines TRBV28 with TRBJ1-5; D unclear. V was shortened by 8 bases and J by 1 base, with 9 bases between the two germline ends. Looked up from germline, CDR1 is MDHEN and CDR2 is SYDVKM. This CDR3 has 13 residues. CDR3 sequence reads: CASGERSNQPQHF. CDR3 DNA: TGTGCCAGCGGTGAACGGAGCAATCAGCCCCAGCATTTT.

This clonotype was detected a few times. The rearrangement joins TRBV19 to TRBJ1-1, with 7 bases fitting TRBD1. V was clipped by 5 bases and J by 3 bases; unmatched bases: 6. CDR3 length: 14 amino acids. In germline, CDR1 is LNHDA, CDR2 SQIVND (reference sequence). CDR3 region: CASSASGTDTEAFF. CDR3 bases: TGTGCCAGTAGTGCCTCAGGGACAGACACTGAAGCTTTCTTT. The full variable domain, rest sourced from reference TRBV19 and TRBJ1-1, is DGGITQSPKYLFRKEGQNVTLSCEQNLNHDAMYWYRQDPGQGLRLIYYSQIVNDFQKGDIAEGYSVSREKKESFPLTVTSAQKNPTAFYLCASSASGTDTEAFFGQGTRLTVV.

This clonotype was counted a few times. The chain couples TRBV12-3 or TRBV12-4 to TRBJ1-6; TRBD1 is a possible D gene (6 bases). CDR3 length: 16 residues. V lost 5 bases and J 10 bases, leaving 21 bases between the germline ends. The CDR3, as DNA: TGTGCCAGCAGTCCCCCCCCGGGGGGGGCTCTATCACCCCTCCACTTT. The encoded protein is CASSPPPGGALSPLHF.

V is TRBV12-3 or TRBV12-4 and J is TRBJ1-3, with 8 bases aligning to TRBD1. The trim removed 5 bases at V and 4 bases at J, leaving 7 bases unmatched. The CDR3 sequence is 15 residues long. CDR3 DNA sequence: TGTGCCAGCAGTGGACAGGGTGCGAAGGGAAACACCATATATTTT. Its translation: CASSGQGAKGNTIYF.

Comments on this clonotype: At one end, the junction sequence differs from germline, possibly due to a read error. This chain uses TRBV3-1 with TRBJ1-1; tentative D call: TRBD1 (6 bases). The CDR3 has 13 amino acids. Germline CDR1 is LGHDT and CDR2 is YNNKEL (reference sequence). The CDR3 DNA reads TGTGCCAGCAGCCAGACAGGTTGGACTGAAGCTTCCTTT. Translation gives CASSQTGWTEASF.

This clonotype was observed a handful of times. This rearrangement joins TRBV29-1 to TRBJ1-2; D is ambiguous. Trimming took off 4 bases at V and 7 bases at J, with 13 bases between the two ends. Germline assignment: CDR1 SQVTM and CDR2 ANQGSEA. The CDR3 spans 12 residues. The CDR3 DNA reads TGCAGCGTTGTGGCGGTTCGTAGTGGCTACACCTTC. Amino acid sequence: CSVVAVRSGYTF.

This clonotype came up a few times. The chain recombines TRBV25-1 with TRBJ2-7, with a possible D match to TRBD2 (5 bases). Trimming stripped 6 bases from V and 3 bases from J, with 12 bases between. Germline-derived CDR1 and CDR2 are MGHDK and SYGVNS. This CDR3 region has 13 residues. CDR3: CASRRGSSYEQYF. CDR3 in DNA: TGTGCCAGCAGGAGAGGGTCCAGCTACGAGCAGTACTTC.

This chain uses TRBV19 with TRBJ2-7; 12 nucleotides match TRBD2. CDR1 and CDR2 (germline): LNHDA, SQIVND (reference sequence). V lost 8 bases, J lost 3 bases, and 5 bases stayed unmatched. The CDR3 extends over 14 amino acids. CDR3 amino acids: CASSSGRELYEQYF. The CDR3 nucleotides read TGTGCCAGTTCTAGCGGGAGGGAGCTCTACGAGCAGTACTTC.

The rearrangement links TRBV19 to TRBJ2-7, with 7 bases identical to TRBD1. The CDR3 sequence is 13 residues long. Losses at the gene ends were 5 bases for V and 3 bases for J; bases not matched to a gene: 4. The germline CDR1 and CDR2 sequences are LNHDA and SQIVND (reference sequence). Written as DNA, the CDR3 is TGTGCCAGTAGTGGGACAGACGGCTACGAGCAGTACTTC. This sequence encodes CASSGTDGYEQYF.

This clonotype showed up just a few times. The chain's CDR3 is CSASRRQGAETQYF. CDR3 DNA: TGCAGTGCTAGTCGGAGACAGGGGGCTGAGACCCAGTACTTC. This sequence joins TRBV20-1 and TRBJ2-5; 10 bases fit TRBD1. Germline lookup yields CDR1 DFQATT and CDR2 SNEGSKA (reference sequence). Trimming at V came to 3 bases and at J to 5 bases, leaving 6 bases not matched to a gene. The CDR3 consists of 14 residues.

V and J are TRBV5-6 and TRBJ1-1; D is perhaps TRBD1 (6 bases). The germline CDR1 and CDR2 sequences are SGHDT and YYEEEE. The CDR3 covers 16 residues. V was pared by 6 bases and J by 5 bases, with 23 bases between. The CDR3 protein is CASTLERTVRGTEAFF. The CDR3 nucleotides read TGTGCCAGCACCCTCGAGAGGACAGTCCGGGGAACTGAAGCTTTCTTT.

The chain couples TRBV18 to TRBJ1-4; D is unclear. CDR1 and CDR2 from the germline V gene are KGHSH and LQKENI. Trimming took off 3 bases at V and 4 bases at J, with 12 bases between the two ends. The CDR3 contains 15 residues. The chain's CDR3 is CASSPLPGDNEKLFF. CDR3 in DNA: TGTGCCAGCTCACCCCTCCCGGGCGATAATGAAAAACTGTTTTTT. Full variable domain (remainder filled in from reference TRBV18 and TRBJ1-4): NAGVMQNPRHLVRRRGQEARLRCSPMKGHSHVYWYRQLPEEGLKFMVYLQKENIIDESGMPKERFSAEFPKEGPSILRIQQVVRGDSAAYFCASSPLPGDNEKLFFGSGTQLSVL.

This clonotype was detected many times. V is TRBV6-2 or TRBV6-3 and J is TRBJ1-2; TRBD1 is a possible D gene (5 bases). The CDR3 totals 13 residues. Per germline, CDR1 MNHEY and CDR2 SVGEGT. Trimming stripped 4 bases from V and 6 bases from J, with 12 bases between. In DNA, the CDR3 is TGTGCCAGCAGTTTCCCGGGGGGGGATGGCTACACCTTC. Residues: CASSFPGGDGYTF.

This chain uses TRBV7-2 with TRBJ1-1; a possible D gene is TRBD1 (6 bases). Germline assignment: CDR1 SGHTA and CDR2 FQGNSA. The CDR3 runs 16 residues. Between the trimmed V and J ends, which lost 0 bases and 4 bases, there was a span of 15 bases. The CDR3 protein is CASSLALGAGGTEAFF. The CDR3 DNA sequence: TGTGCCAGCAGCTTAGCGCTGGGGGCGGGGGGCACTGAAGCTTTCTTT. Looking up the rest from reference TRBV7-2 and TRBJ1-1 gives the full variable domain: GAGVSQSPSNKVTEKGKDVELRCDPISGHTALYWYRQSLGQGLEFLIYFQGNSAPDKSGLPSDRFSAERTGGSVSTLTIQRTQQEDSAVYLCASSLALGAGGTEAFFGQGTRLTVV.

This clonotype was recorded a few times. This chain's CDR3 is CATSRLRGSSYEQYF. As DNA, the CDR3 is TGTGCCACCAGCAGATTACGTGGGAGCTCCTACGAGCAGTACTTC. This chain connects TRBV15 to TRBJ2-7; weak D call: TRBD2 (5 bases). The germline V gene encodes CDR1 LNHNV and CDR2 YYDKDF (reference sequence). Trimming took off 2 bases at V and 0 bases at J, with 11 bases between the two ends. This CDR3 spans 15 amino acids.

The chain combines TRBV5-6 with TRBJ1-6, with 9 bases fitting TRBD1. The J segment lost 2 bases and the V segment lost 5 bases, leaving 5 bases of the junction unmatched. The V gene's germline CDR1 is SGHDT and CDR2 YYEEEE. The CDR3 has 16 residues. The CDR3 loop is CASSSGTGPYNSPLHF. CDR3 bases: TGTGCCAGCAGTTCCGGGACAGGGCCCTATAATTCACCCCTCCACTTT.

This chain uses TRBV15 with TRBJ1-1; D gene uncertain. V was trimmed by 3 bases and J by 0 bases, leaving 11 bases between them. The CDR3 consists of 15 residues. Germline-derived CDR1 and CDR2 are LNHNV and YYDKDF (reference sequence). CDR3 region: CATSRAGRLNTEAFF. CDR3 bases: TGTGCCACCAGCAGGGCTGGACGGTTGAACACTGAAGCTTTCTTT.

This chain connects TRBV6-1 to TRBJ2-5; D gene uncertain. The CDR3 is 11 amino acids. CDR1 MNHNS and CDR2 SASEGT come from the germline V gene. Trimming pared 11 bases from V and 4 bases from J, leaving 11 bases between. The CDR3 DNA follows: TGTGCCTCCGAGATTCTAGAGACCCAGTACTTC. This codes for CASEILETQYF.

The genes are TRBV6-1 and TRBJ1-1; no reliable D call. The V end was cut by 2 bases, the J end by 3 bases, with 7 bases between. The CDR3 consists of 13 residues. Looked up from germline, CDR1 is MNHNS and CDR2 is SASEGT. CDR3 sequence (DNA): TGTGCCAGCAGTGAATGGGCCCACACTGAAGCTTTCTTT. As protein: CASSEWAHTEAFF.

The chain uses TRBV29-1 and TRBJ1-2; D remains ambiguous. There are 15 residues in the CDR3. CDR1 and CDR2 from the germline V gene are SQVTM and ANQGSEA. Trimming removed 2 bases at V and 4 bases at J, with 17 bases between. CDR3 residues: CSVEKDTGSAYGYTF. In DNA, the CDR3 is TGCAGCGTTGAAAAAGATACGGGGAGTGCCTATGGCTACACCTTC.

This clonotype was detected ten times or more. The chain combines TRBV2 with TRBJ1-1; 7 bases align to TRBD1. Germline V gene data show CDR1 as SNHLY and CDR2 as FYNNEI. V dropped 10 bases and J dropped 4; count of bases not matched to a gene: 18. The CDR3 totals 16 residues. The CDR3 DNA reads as TGTGCCAACATTCACGCCTTCAATACAGGGGTCACTGAAGCTTTCTTT. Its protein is CANIHAFNTGVTEAFF.